This TCR beta chain was identified in a study of cytomegalovirus exposure and HLA in healthy donors (TCRdb year 2017). A note on the overall study: An earlier analysis of some 620 of the donors reported around 280 Gb of sequence data and 100 million to 120 million unique TCR beta sequences obtained from approximately 180 million T cells. The number of typed donors differed by locus: about 620-640 for A, B, C, DRB1 and DQB1; 522 for DQA1; 606 for DPA1; and about 470 for DPB1. HLA typing covered class I and class II loci at four-digit resolution. Every discovery cohort repertoire had been produced on one sequencing platform. Using immunosequencing, the study profiled T cell repertoires from fewer than 850 subjects and related those repertoires to cytomegalovirus serostatus. The study combined high-throughput TCR immunosequencing, statistical association of individual TCRs with disease status, and machine learning to predict cytomegalovirus infection status. An earlier analysis of 500 to 650 of the donors applied high-throughput TCR beta sequencing to assess whether each TCR beta V gene segment acted as functional or pseudogenic. The study aimed to test whether cataloging public T cell receptors could reveal signatures of past pathogen exposure. In a later analysis, previously published TCR beta repertoires from some 640 donors were re-analyzed and high-resolution HLA genotyping was added so that TCR occurrence patterns could be studied. Besides the first cohort of hundreds of subjects, a separate validation cohort made up of 95 to 150 different subjects was used. A later genetic analysis used genome-wide SNP genotypes for about three fifths of the 666 donors, treating that subset as a discovery cohort. Donor age, sex, ethnicity and CMV serostatus were compiled together with the repertoire data. Rather than using new phenotypic data, the later analysis identified candidate immune exposures from TCR beta sequences and from how often those sequences occurred across donors. The genetic ancestry cluster associated with self-reported Caucasian donors included about four fifths of the 398 genotyped donors. Among around 400 genotyped donors of the cohort, an average of roughly 230,000 unique TCR beta nucleotide sequences was sequenced per donor, of which 15% to 20% were non-productive. Roughly 310 gigabases of sequencing data and roughly 90 million unique TCR sequences were included in an early release covering roughly 600 HLA-typed donors. A few DR-DQ haplotypes were treated as single units for association and clustering because of strong linkage in the cohort.

Library creation used the immunoSEQ multiplex PCR assay. The multiplex PCR relied on a mix of 60 forward primers for TCR Vbeta segments and 13 reverse primers for TCR Jbeta segments. A multiplex PCR assay on genomic DNA amplified the CDR3 region of rearranged TCR beta genes. Amplified TCR beta libraries were sequenced as 87-base-pair reads on the Illumina HiSeq System. The study's processing was this. Across the roughly 600 repertoires, a later analysis counted tens of millions of unique TCR beta chains, roughly 11 million of which were shared by at least two donors. To remove PCR and sequencing errors, raw reads were error-corrected and collapsed into unique sequences using a nearest-neighbor algorithm that merged closely related sequences. To assign V, D and J gene segments, CDR3 sequences were aligned to IMGT reference sequences. Each retained sequence needed at least a six-nucleotide match to both a V gene segment and a J gene segment. Rearrangements were called productive when the CDR3 lacked stop codons and stayed in frame with V and J; all others were non-productive. Following IMGT convention, CDR3 was defined as the stretch from the second conserved V-encoded cysteine to the conserved J-encoded phenylalanine. The earlier analysis of about 610 of the donors excluded sequences that lacked an unambiguous match to a single V gene segment. An earlier analysis of a few hundred of the donors classified V segments as functional when productive rearrangements were above 56.7% and as segregating when the standard deviation between donors was above 5%. A statistical classification framework was built for diagnosing cytomegalovirus status from the catalog of TCR beta chain sequences. A later analysis assigned V and J genes by comparing TCR nucleotide sequences with IMGT/GENE-DB human TR gene sequences. A later analysis assigned CDR3 sequences and most-parsimonious VDJ recombination scenarios with the TCRdist pipeline. In a later analysis, each TCR beta chain was defined by its CDR3 amino acid sequence together with its V-gene family, and reads lacking a unique V-gene family were excluded. To address suspected cross-contamination and a sequencing artifact, a later analysis removed around 590 highly shared, low-generation-probability nucleotide sequences. In a later analysis, a clonal expansion index for each public chain was calculated from normalized within-repertoire ranks of inferred template counts. A later analysis computed generation probabilities with a VDJ recombination model fitted to out-of-frame rearrangements, and checked the results against IGoR. In a later analysis, TCR-TCR, TCR-HLA and TCR-CMV co-occurrence was scored with hypergeometric tests, and a repertoire-size bias correction was applied to TCR pairs. In a later analysis, false discovery rates were estimated by permuting HLA or CMV assignments 20 times. In a later analysis, co-occurring TCRs were grouped using DBSCAN, and TCRdist sequence similarity was added for clustering within HLA-allele-positive subsets. Co-occurrence clustering excluded repertoires with fewer than 30,000 or more than 120,000 public chains, plus five with anomalous nucleotide sharing. The immuneACCESS repertoire file appears here via TCRdb, limited to in-frame rearrangements. These files lack a portion of the clones; in checked studies, under half of the deficit traces to unresolved V genes, and the cause of the others is not known. That table is the source of V, J and clone size, and D and trimming were worked out from the DNA. This sample's table lists around 210,000 clones. In total, the top ten clones hold about 1% of the sample.

The cohort was made up of approximately 700 healthy bone marrow donors. Cohort members were all nominally healthy when sampled, although unrecorded immune exposures were likely present. The donor tested CMV seropositive and was one of the 289 seropositive cohort members. Every donor gave a peripheral blood sample, and the peripheral blood mononuclear cells from that sample were used for TCR beta sequencing. The Qiagen DNeasy Blood Extraction Kit was used to extract genomic DNA from the blood cell samples. As regards this clone: Its antigen remains undetermined.

The CDR3 sequence holds 16 residues, the cysteine and phenylalanine included. Solely the CDR3 DNA is kept, with 48 bases framed from the first base. V is pared back by 0 bases and J by 2 bases, with 14 bases lying between the germline termini. The germline V gene (reference sequence) specifies SGHKS as CDR1 and YYEKEE as CDR2. General conclusions and limits of the study: A further reported finding was that TCR beta sequences accurately predicted the HLA-A and HLA-B alleles for most subjects in the first cohort. Broadly in line with IMGT annotations, most TCR beta V segments showed up in productive rearrangements about 87% or about 30% of the time in an earlier analysis of 450 to 750 of the donors. Across donors, most TCR sequences were observed very rarely, whereas some public TCRs were present in many individuals. Assigning TCR associations to individual alleles was difficult when HLA alleles, especially DR and DQ, strongly co-occurred. Compared with the roughly 670-donor mean, donors in an Asian-associated ancestry cluster had fewer N-insertions in productive TCRs, according to a later genetic analysis. In a later analysis, the rate of TCR association differed among HLA loci, with DRB1 alleles having the most associated TCRs and HLA-C alleles having the fewest. A cluster of highly shared sequence variants was judged likely to represent a technical artifact of the sequencing pipeline. Several of the top co-occurrence clusters appeared to be linked to parvovirus B19, influenza, CMV and Epstein-Barr virus, according to a later analysis. The authors suggested that the approach could potentially be extended to other disease states and immunological phenotypes. Compared with equally common non-associated chains, HLA-associated TCR beta chains in a later analysis were more clonally expanded and had lower generation probabilities. A later analysis found that most CMV-associated TCR beta chains appeared HLA-restricted, with HLA associations seemingly driven largely by CMV exposure. Because HLA typing was unavailable for some donors at each locus, only the typed subset was used in association tests. Sequencing depth was assumed to be roughly uniform across donors in the presence/absence analyses, though that assumption may not hold. This cohort had only TCR beta chains sequenced, and the lack of alpha or paired-chain data limited which features could be detected. Because counts were too low, roughly 17 rarely observed V segments, including chromosome 9 orphons, were left out of the earlier analysis of a few hundred of the donors. An association between a missense DCLRE1C variant and V-gene and J-gene trimming of TCR beta chains was found in a later genetic analysis and replicated in an independent cohort. In the study, some 160 TCR beta chains were listed as associated with cytomegalovirus. Three of the identified cytomegalovirus-associated TCR beta chains were confirmed in vitro to be specific for cytomegalovirus antigens. Specific HLA alleles were associated with 16,951 TCR beta sequences at a false discovery rate of 0.05 in a later analysis. Cytomegalovirus status was reported to be diagnosed by the classifier with high specificity and sensitivity in both the original and validation cohorts. Linkage disequilibrium might explain the correlated functional status among segregating V segments, but an unknown experimental factor could not be excluded. The only immune exposure information available for the cohort was CMV serostatus. Because the 87-base-pair reads could not distinguish some IMGT-functional V segments, including TRBV6-2 and TRBV6-3, those segments were excluded.

Here the chain combines TRBV5-5 and TRBJ1-1; the D gene cannot be named for sure. Sequenced sample: PBMCs. This clonotype was sampled from a girl aged 2-10 years in good health and CMV-seropositive. The DNA is TGTGCCAGCAGCTTGGGCTTTTCCCCTATCAACACTGAAGCTTTCTTT. Protein translation: CASSLGFSPINTEAFF.